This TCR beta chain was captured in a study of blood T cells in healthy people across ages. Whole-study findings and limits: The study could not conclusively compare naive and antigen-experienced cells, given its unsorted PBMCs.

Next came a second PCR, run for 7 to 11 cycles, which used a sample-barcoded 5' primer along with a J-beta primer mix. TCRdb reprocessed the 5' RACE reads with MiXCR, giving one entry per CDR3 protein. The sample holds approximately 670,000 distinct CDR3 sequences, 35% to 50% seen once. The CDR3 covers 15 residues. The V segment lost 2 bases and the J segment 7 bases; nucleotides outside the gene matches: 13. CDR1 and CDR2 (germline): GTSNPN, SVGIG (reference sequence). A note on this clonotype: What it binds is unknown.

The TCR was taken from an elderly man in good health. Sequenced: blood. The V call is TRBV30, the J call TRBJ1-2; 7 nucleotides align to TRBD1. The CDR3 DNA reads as TGTGCCTGGAGTTTTAGAACAGGGGCAAGAAGTGGCTACACCTTC. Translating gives CAWSFRTGARSGYTF.